A single sample is the source of the 31 T cell receptor beta chains below, sequenced in a study of CD4 and CD8 cells across lung adenocarcinoma regions. TCRdb re-called the PCR reads with MiXCR, one entry per CDR3 protein. The sample consists of tens of thousands of distinct CDR3 sequences, roughly 54% of them appearing once. Specimen: CD8+ T cells from the center of a lung tumor. These receptors all stem from a female donor with lung adenocarcinoma. The CD4 and CD8 labels of this study may be unreliable.

The sample holds a few counts of this clonotype. The chain has TRBV6-1 and TRBJ2-6; no reliable D call. There are 16 residues in the CDR3. Trimming took off 9 bases at V and 1 base at J, with 16 bases between the two ends. CDR1 and CDR2 from the germline V gene are MNHNS and SASEGT. As DNA, the CDR3 is TGTGCCAGTCAGGATAACTCCCTTTCTGGGGCCAACGTCCTGACTTTC. Translation: CASQDNSLSGANVLTF.

This clonotype is judged medium-sized. The chain combines TRBV27 with TRBJ2-1; the match to TRBD2 covers 11 bases. J lost 9 bases, V lost 3 bases, and 22 bases had no gene match. Germline CDR1 and CDR2: MNHEY and SMNVEV (reference sequence). This CDR3 region has 20 residues. CDR3 DNA sequence: TGTGCCAGCAGTTTCCGCACCCCCCGCTTAGCGGGAGGGTCAAATAGTGAGCAGTTCTTC. It specifies CASSFRTPRLAGGSNSEQFF.

This clonotype was detected only a few times. The chain joins TRBV25-1 to TRBJ1-3, with D perhaps matching TRBD1 (5 bases). The V end lost 6 bases, the J end lost 4 bases, and 16 bases lay between the germline ends. Germline-derived CDR1 and CDR2 are MGHDK and SYGVNS. The CDR3 spans 15 residues. The CDR3 loop is CASSGRGGGGNTIYF. CDR3 nucleotides: TGTGCCAGCAGCGGACGGGGGGGAGGAGGAAACACCATATATTTT.

The CDR3 loop reads CASSLVGPSTDTQYF. The CDR3 nucleotides read TGTGCCAGCAGCTTAGTCGGCCCTAGCACAGATACGCAGTATTTT. This rearrangement joins TRBV7-2 to TRBJ2-3, with unresolved D. In germline, CDR1 is SGHTA, CDR2 FQGNSA. Trimming removed 1 base from V and 0 bases from J, with 8 bases in between. This CDR3 region has 15 residues.

This clonotype was seen a handful of times. The J gene is TRBJ2-2, the V gene TRBV6-1, with 7 bases identical to TRBD1. Germline values: CDR1 MNHNS, CDR2 SASEGT. The CDR3 consists of 14 residues. With V trimmed by 6 bases and J by 4 bases, 5 bases remained unmatched. The CDR3 is CASRGTVITGELFF. In DNA form, the CDR3 reads TGTGCCAGCAGGGGGACAGTAATCACCGGGGAGCTGTTTTTT.

This clonotype occurred a few times. This chain links TRBV5-1 with TRBJ2-7, with 9 bases identical to TRBD2. CDR3 length: 15 residues. Trimming cost V 3 bases and J 5 bases; bases outside gene matches: 9. Germline V gene lookup returns CDR1 SGHRS and CDR2 YFSETQ. CDR3: CASSYDSGSAHEQYV. The CDR3 DNA reads as TGCGCCAGCAGCTACGATAGCGGGAGCGCCCACGAGCAGTACGTC.

The chain couples TRBV6-1 to TRBJ2-1; 9 bases agree with TRBD2. This CDR3 has 16 residues. V shed 8 bases, J shed 5 bases, and the junction held 13 bases outside the gene matches. The germline V gene has CDR1 MNHNS and CDR2 SASEGT. CDR3 DNA sequence: TGTGCCAGCCGGCGGGGGGGAACGGTCGGTAACAATGAGCAGTTCTTC. Translating gives CASRRGGTVGNNEQFF.

This clonotype was observed at least ten times. This chain connects TRBV5-4 to TRBJ2-1, with D hard to call. There are 15 residues in the CDR3. Per the germline V gene, CDR1 is SGHNT and CDR2 is YYREEE (reference sequence). V was clipped by 2 bases and J by 0 bases, with 9 bases between them. The CDR3 nucleotides read TGTGCCAGCAGCTTAGGACCGACCTCCTACAATGAGCAGTTCTTC. Residues: CASSLGPTSYNEQFF.

The chain links TRBV12-3 or TRBV12-4 to TRBJ2-5; TRBD2 agrees at 8 bases. Trimming removed 5 bases from V and 2 bases from J; junction bases left unmatched: 7. This CDR3 is built from 15 residues. For the CDR3, the DNA is TGTGCCAGCAGTCACCAAGGGACTAGACAAGAGACCCAGTACTTC. Amino acid sequence: CASSHQGTRQETQYF.

The chain recombines TRBV7-2 with TRBJ1-1; weak D call: TRBD1 (5 bases). Germline CDR1 SGHTA, CDR2 FQGNSA. This CDR3 has 14 amino acids. Trimming took off 2 bases at V and 3 bases at J, with 10 bases between the two ends. CDR3 nucleotides: TGTGCCAGCAGCTTACCCGGGGGGTACACTGAAGCTTTCTTT. Translated: CASSLPGGYTEAFF.

The DNA of the CDR3 is TGTGCCAGCAGTGAAGCGGGACTAGCGGGAGCCGGGGAGCTGTTTTTT. It specifies CASSEAGLAGAGELFF. The chain recombines TRBV6-1 with TRBJ2-2, with TRBD2 matching over 14 bases. V dropped 0 bases and J dropped 6; count of bases not matched to a gene: 0. CDR3 length: 16 residues. The germline V gene has CDR1 MNHNS and CDR2 SASEGT.

This clonotype was recorded a few times. Here the CDR3 DNA reads TGTGCCAGCTCCAGCGGCTCAAACTACGAGCAGTACTTC. This codes for CASSSGSNYEQYF. This chain links TRBV6-1 with TRBJ2-7; a weak D match, TRBD2 (5 bases). V was clipped by 8 bases and J by 3 bases, with 14 bases between them. There are 13 residues in the CDR3. Germline V gives CDR1 MNHNS, CDR2 SASEGT.

Turning to this clonotype: Germline and junction disagree at one end, which may indicate a read error. The CDR3 DNA sequence: TGTGCCAGCAAAACATGGGACTCCCGCAAGGAGCAGTTTTTT. It translates to CASKTWDSRKEQFF. The J gene is TRBJ2-1, the V gene TRBV6-1; perhaps TRBD2 as D (6 bases). Germline V gene lookup returns CDR1 MNHNS and CDR2 SASEGT. This CDR3 has 14 residues.

Remarks on this clonotype: A junction boundary mismatches the germline segment, possibly from a read error. The chain couples TRBV12-3 or TRBV12-4 to TRBJ2-3; possible D gene TRBD2, 6 bases. The CDR3 sequence is 18 residues long. In DNA form, the CDR3 reads TGTGCCAGCAGTGCCCGCGGGACGGGGCTTCGAACCACAGATATGCAGTATTTT. This sequence encodes CASSARGTGLRTTDMQYF.

The V call is TRBV6-1, the J call TRBJ2-2, with TRBD1 matching 8 bases. The length of the CDR3 is 15 residues. The germline CDR1 and CDR2 sequences are MNHNS and SASEGT. With V trimmed by 6 bases and J by 16 bases, 19 bases remained unmatched. The CDR3 protein is CASRRWTGNTGAQFF. The DNA of the CDR3 is TGTGCCAGCAGGCGATGGACAGGGAACACCGGGGCGCAGTTTTTT.

This clonotype was seen repeatedly, ten times or more. V is TRBV4-1 and J is TRBJ2-3; weak D call: TRBD2 (5 bases). Germline assignment: CDR1 MGHRA and CDR2 YSYEKL. The CDR3 consists of 15 residues. Trimming stripped 0 bases from V and 6 bases from J, with 13 bases between. The DNA for the CDR3 is TGCGCCAGCAGCCAAGAAGAGCGGTATTGGGATACGCAGTATTTT. Translating it yields CASSQEERYWDTQYF.

The chain carries TRBV6-1 and TRBJ2-1; D call uncertain. This CDR3 region has 12 residues. Germline lookup yields CDR1 MNHNS and CDR2 SASEGT. Trimming removed 5 bases from V and 9 bases from J, with 11 bases in between. CDR3: CASSSTLGEQFF. The DNA for the CDR3 is TGTGCCAGCAGTAGTACCCTGGGTGAGCAGTTCTTC.

This clonotype was found many times. This chain links TRBV9 with TRBJ2-1; TRBD2 matches 11 bases. Trimming at V came to 3 bases and at J to 10 bases, leaving 3 bases not matched to a gene. This CDR3 contains 13 residues. Germline V gene data show CDR1 as SGDLS and CDR2 as YYNGEE. The CDR3 here is CASSGLAGGEQFF. In nucleotides, the CDR3 is TGTGCCAGCAGCGGTCTAGCGGGAGGCGAGCAGTTCTTC. The whole variable domain, filled in from reference TRBV9 and TRBJ2-1, reads DSGVTQTPKHLITATGQRVTLRCSPRSGDLSVYWYQQSLDQGLQFLIQYYNGEERAKGNILERFSAQQFPDLHSELNLSSLELGDSALYFCASSGLAGGEQFFGPGTRLTVL.

The J gene is TRBJ2-3, the V gene TRBV6-1; perhaps TRBD2 as D (6 bases). The CDR3 sequence is 18 residues long. Germline loops: CDR1 MNHNS, CDR2 SASEGT. V lost 8 bases and J lost 11, with 35 bases in between. CDR3 nucleotide sequence: TGTGCCAGCCCCAGGGACCCGGAACTAGCTGTAATCACCGGGGAGCAGTATTTT. Its translation: CASPRDPELAVITGEQYF.

Only a few counts were recorded for this clonotype. The chain recombines TRBV6-5 with TRBJ2-2; D is undetermined. V dropped 2 bases and J dropped 8 bases, with 3 bases sitting between them. CDR1 MNHEY and CDR2 SVGAGI come from the germline V gene. This CDR3 has 11 amino acids. The CDR3 protein is CASSYQGELFF. Here the CDR3 DNA reads TGTGCCAGCAGTTACCAGGGGGAGCTGTTTTTT.

As regards this clonotype: Mismatch with germline at one junction end may stem from a read error. This rearrangement joins TRBV6-1 to TRBJ2-2; tentative D call: TRBD1 (6 bases). The CDR3 spans 14 residues. Germline CDR1 MNHNS, CDR2 SASEGT. The CDR3 reads CAGSQAGGTGTLFF. The CDR3 DNA sequence: TGTGCCGGCAGCCAGGCTGGGGGCACCGGGACGCTGTTTTTT.

This clonotype was counted a single time. The rearrangement links TRBV6-1 to TRBJ2-5; D perhaps matches TRBD2 (7 bases). Germline CDR1 and CDR2: MNHNS and SASEGT. Deletions cut 6 bases from V and 4 bases from J, with 18 bases between. This CDR3 region has 15 residues. CDR3 sequence reads: CASRDESGGGETQYF. In nucleotides, the CDR3 is TGTGCCAGCAGGGACGAGTCGGGGGGCGGAGAGACCCAGTACTTC.

A few counts support this clonotype. The chain is built from TRBV27 and TRBJ2-5; either TRBD1 or TRBD2 may fit D (5 bases each). With the DNA end fitting TRBJ2-7 better, the J assignment may be wrong. The CDR3 is 16 residues long. The germline CDR1 and CDR2 sequences are MNHEY and SMNVEV (reference sequence). The DNA for the CDR3 is TGTGCCAGCAGTTTCCTAGGGGACCCATTCTCTGGCGAGCAGTACTTC. Residues: CASSFLGDPFSGEQYF.

CDR3 sequence: CASRGRRNEKLFF. The CDR3, as DNA: TGTGCCAGCAGGGGGCGACGGAATGAAAAACTGTTTTTT. The chain recombines TRBV27 with TRBJ1-4; tentative D call: TRBD1 (5 bases). V lost 6 bases, J lost 5 bases, and 10 bases lay in between. CDR3 length: 13 residues. Germline CDR1 reads MNHEY; CDR2 reads SMNVEV (reference sequence).

The V gene is TRBV6-5, the J gene TRBJ2-6, with 7 bases identical to TRBD1. After removal of 2 bases from V and 2 bases from J, the junction contained 0 bases not matched to a gene. CDR1 and CDR2 from the germline V gene are MNHEY and SVGAGI. The CDR3 loop spans 15 amino acids. The CDR3 DNA reads as TGTGCCAGCAGTTACGACAGGGCTGGGGCCAACGTCCTGACTTTC. It is translated as CASSYDRAGANVLTF.

This clonotype was picked up a small number of times. The chain uses TRBV3-1 and TRBJ2-2; D may be TRBD1 (6 bases). CDR1 and CDR2 from the germline V gene are LGHDT and YNNKEL (reference sequence). Trimming took 5 bases from V and 7 from J, leaving 14 bases between them. This CDR3 is 14 amino acids long. The CDR3, as DNA: TGTGCCAGCAGCGATGACAGGACGATCGGGGAGCTGTTTTTT. It is translated as CASSDDRTIGELFF. Complete variable domain (other parts from reference TRBV3-1 and TRBJ2-2): DTAVSQTPKYLVTQMGNDKSIKCEQNLGHDTMYWYKQDSKKFLKIMFSYNNKELIINETVPNRFSPKSPDKAHLNLHINSLELGDSAVYFCASSDDRTIGELFFGEGSRLTVL.

A remark on this clonotype: An end of the junction does not agree with germline; a read error may underlie this. The V gene is TRBV27, the J gene TRBJ2-3, with D perhaps TRBD1 or TRBD2 (5 bases each). Germline loops: CDR1 MNHEY, CDR2 SMNVEV (reference sequence). The CDR3 runs 16 residues. The CDR3 region has the DNA TGTGCCAGCAGTTTAAAGGGGAACGGGGCCAAAGATATGCAGTATTTC. Translated, it gives CASSLKGNGAKDMQYF.

This chain joins TRBV27 and TRBJ2-5, with 7 bases matching TRBD2. The DNA end is more similar to TRBJ2-7, so the J call may be wrong. The CDR3 covers 15 residues. Looked up from germline, CDR1 is MNHEY and CDR2 is SMNVEV (reference sequence). CDR3 in amino acids: CASRPGGGGTYEQYF. The CDR3 bases are TGTGCCAGCAGGCCGGGAGGAGGAGGGACCTACGAGCAGTACTTC.

The chain employs TRBV12-3 or TRBV12-4 and TRBJ2-1; the match to TRBD2 covers 16 bases. Matching the DNA end better, TRBJ2-5 makes the J call doubtful. The CDR3 runs to 16 residues. The CDR3 sequence: CASSSGLAGGYETQYF. For the CDR3, the DNA is TGTGCCAGCAGTTCGGGACTAGCGGGAGGGTATGAGACCCAGTACTTC.

V is TRBV6-1 and J is TRBJ2-4, with D perhaps matching TRBD1 or TRBD2 (5 bases each). CDR3 length: 16 amino acids. V lost 6 bases to trimming and J lost 5 bases, with 20 bases between them. Germline V lookup: CDR1 MNHNS, CDR2 SASEGT. The CDR3 sequence: CASSPHRDRDQNIQYF. DNA of the CDR3: TGTGCCAGCAGCCCCCACCGGGACCGTGACCAAAACATTCAGTACTTC.

With regard to this clonotype: Likely a read error: the CDR3 ends without its conserved phenylalanine or tryptophan. No DNA is shown, since the ends of the CDR3 on it are uncertain; the CDR3 is the one TCRdb lists. The V gene is TRBV25-1, the J gene TRBJ2-6. The CDR3 is 13 amino acids long, termini counted. CDR1 is MGHDK and CDR2 is SYGVNS in the germline V gene. The CDR3 region is CASRGDGANVLYV.